Reported below is one T cell receptor (beta chain). Its specificity is unknown. Constant-segment primers served in 5'RACE that generated TCR alpha and TCR beta cDNA libraries bearing sample barcodes and UMIs. TCRdb redid the calling of the 5' RACE reads with MiXCR, one entry per CDR3 protein. The sample consists of about 190,000 distinct CDR3 sequences, around 18% of them appearing once. Unmatched junction bases numbered 6, after V lost 3 bases and J lost 8 bases. This CDR3 comprises 13 residues. Germline V lookup: CDR1 SGHDN, CDR2 FVKESK. This sample is drawn from a study of T-cell memory formation after mild COVID-19. In the study overall: Clustering of TCRs was largely donor specific. Whole-study results and caveats: Clones contracting over day 15 to 85 were CD4/CD8 balanced, with later expanders leaning CD4+. That cross-reactive memory joined was suggested by some responding clones appearing in pre-infection memory.

The rearrangement uses TRBV14 and TRBJ1-2, with 7 bases identical to TRBD1. Sequencing was done on a sample of PBMCs or a T cell subset sorted from them (not recorded which). The source is an adult woman who had mild COVID-19 (a few samples of this study predate the infection). Cell type and time point are not known. CDR3 region: CASSHARGHGYTF. In nucleotides, the CDR3 is TGTGCCAGCAGCCATGCGAGGGGGCACGGCTACACCTTC. Using reference TRBV14 and TRBJ1-2 for the parts outside the CDR3, the full variable domain is EAGVTQFPSHSVIEKGQTVTLRCDPISGHDNLYWYRRVMGKEIKFLLHFVKESKQDESGMPNNRFLAERTGGTYSTLKVQPAELEDSGVYFCASSHARGHGYTFGSGTRLTVV.